This passage covers 8 T cell receptor beta chains from one sample sequenced in a study of a mutant IDH1 vaccine in newly diagnosed glioma. Documented time point: week 35, safety follow-up. What each vaccine dose contained was 300 ug of mutant IDH1 20-mer peptide, accompanied by topical imiquimod. Assay: immunoSEQ multiplex PCR; the TCRdb copy retains only in-frame clones and omits some. The table shows roughly 26,000 clones, with less than 85% occurring only once. No antigen has been assigned to these receptors. The sequencing here drew on PBMCs, taken from a glioma patient whose treatment included an IDH1 peptide vaccine. These receptors were collected from a man aged 30 to 39 with glioma.

The V and J genes are TRBV5-8 and TRBJ2-7, with 7 bases identical to TRBD2. From germline, CDR1 is SGHTS and CDR2 YDEGEE. The CDR3 spans 16 residues. The V segment lost 4 bases and the J segment 1 base; nucleotides outside the gene matches: 11. This CDR3 is CASSDSFGGFSYEQYF. DNA for the CDR3: TGTGCCAGCAGCGACAGTTTCGGGGGGTTTTCCTACGAGCAGTACTTC.

This clone was seen a few times. This sequence joins TRBV4-1 and TRBJ1-1; D gene unclear. Trimming stripped 3 bases from V and 1 base from J, with 9 bases between. Germline V gene data show CDR1 as MGHRA and CDR2 as YSYEKL. The CDR3 is made up of 14 amino acids. The CDR3 bases are TGCGCCAGCAGCCACCGAGAGGGGAACACTGAAGCTTTCTTT. Residues: CASSHREGNTEAFF.

The chain has TRBV6-5 and TRBJ1-1; possibly TRBD1 for D (5 bases). V was trimmed by 5 bases and J by 5 bases, leaving 12 bases between them. This CDR3 contains 13 residues. Germline values: CDR1 MNHEY, CDR2 SVGAGI. The CDR3 spells CASSGARTTEAFF. Written as DNA, the CDR3 is TGTGCCAGCAGTGGGGCCAGAACAACTGAAGCTTTCTTT.

This chain uses TRBV4-3 with TRBJ1-5; 7 nucleotides match TRBD1. The V segment lost 0 bases and the J segment 4 bases; nucleotides outside the gene matches: 3. Germline CDR1 and CDR2: LGHNA and YSLEER. The CDR3 covers 15 residues. CDR3 bases: TGCGCCAGCAGCCAAGAAGGGGGCGGGAATCAGCCCCAGCATTTT. It yields the protein CASSQEGGGNQPQHF.

This chain links TRBV5-6 with TRBJ1-2; 8 nucleotides agree with TRBD1. The CDR3 runs 15 residues. Germline values: CDR1 SGHDT, CDR2 YYEEEE. Germline trimming cut 4 bases from V and 4 bases from J; bases unmatched to any gene: 9. CDR3 sequence (DNA): TGTGCCAGCAGCCTCCGGGACAGGCCTTTCTATGGCTACACCTTC. It specifies CASSLRDRPFYGYTF.

The chain carries TRBV29-1 and TRBJ2-7; D gene unclear. Germline CDR1 is SQVTM and CDR2 is ANQGSEA. The CDR3 totals 12 residues. The V and J ends lost 4 bases and 1 base respectively, with 8 bases between them. CDR3: CSVVTPSYEQYF. The CDR3 DNA reads as TGCAGCGTTGTCACACCTTCCTACGAGCAGTACTTC.

The gene calls are TRBV19 and TRBJ2-5, with TRBD1 as a possible D gene (6 bases). There are 15 residues in the CDR3. V shed 4 bases and J shed 0 bases, with 12 bases lying between them. CDR1 and CDR2 from the germline V gene are LNHDA and SQIVND (reference sequence). DNA for the CDR3: TGTGCCAGTAGTAAGGACAGCGAGTACCAAGAGACCCAGTACTTC. Protein sequence: CASSKDSEYQETQYF.

The chain employs TRBV4-3 and TRBJ2-3; D is uncertain. The V end lost 3 bases, the J end lost 3 bases, and 7 bases lay between the germline ends. This CDR3 has 13 amino acids. CDR1 LGHNA and CDR2 YSLEER come from the germline V gene. CDR3 nucleotide sequence: TGCGCCAGCAGCCACCGGCTTACAGATACGCAGTATTTT. Translating gives CASSHRLTDTQYF.